Presented here are 21 T cell receptor beta chains from one specimen sequenced in a study of OX40 agonist ivuxolimab in advanced cancers. Clones were sequenced by immunoSEQ multiplex PCR, and TCRdb holds only the in-frame ones, with some missing. The data hold approximately 91,000 clones, with 70% to 90% observed a single time. The specimen comprised CD4+ or CD8+ T cells sorted from blood, sampled in a trial of the OX40 agonist ivuxolimab. The origin of the receptors is an adult with an advanced solid tumor such as melanoma, head and neck, liver or kidney cancer.

The genes are TRBV10-3 and TRBJ2-1; no firm D call. Germline V gene sequence: CDR1 ENHRY, CDR2 SYGVKD. This CDR3 has 12 residues. Trimming took 4 bases from V and 9 from J, leaving 10 bases between them. The CDR3 loop is CAISVQWAEQFF. Written as DNA, the CDR3 is TGTGCCATCAGTGTACAGTGGGCTGAGCAGTTCTTC.

The V and J genes are TRBV7-2 and TRBJ1-6, with a tentative D call TRBD1 (5 bases). The CDR3 is 15 residues long. Germline values: CDR1 SGHTA, CDR2 FQGNSA. V lost 2 bases and J lost 8, with 13 bases in between. The CDR3 region is CASSLTRDGDSPLHF. The CDR3 DNA is TGTGCCAGCAGCTTAACCCGGGACGGAGATTCACCCCTCCACTTT.

The J gene is TRBJ2-7, the V gene TRBV5-4; D is uncertain. Germline values: CDR1 SGHNT, CDR2 YYREEE (reference sequence). CDR3 length: 13 amino acids. The V end lost 0 bases, the J end lost 12 bases, and 16 bases lay between the germline ends. As DNA, the CDR3 is TGTGCCAGCAGCTTGGATCACAACGTGGTAGGGTACTTC. This gives the protein CASSLDHNVVGYF.

This clone was detected once. The chain links TRBV9 to TRBJ2-1; the match to TRBD2 covers 8 bases. Unmatched junction bases numbered 9, after V lost 2 bases and J lost 5 bases. The CDR3 has 16 amino acids. Germline V gene sequence: CDR1 SGDLS, CDR2 YYNGEE. This CDR3 reads CASSVGRVGRHNEQFF. The CDR3 bases are TGTGCCAGCAGCGTCGGGAGGGTGGGGCGCCACAATGAGCAGTTCTTC.

The V call is TRBV11-3, the J call TRBJ2-1; tentative D call: TRBD2 (7 bases). The CDR3 length is 15 residues. Germline V gene data show CDR1 as SGHNT and CDR2 as YENEEA. Trimming removed 1 base at V and 5 bases at J, with 12 bases between. CDR3 in amino acids: CASSLGGGAHNEQFF. CDR3 nucleotides: TGTGCCAGCAGCTTAGGAGGGGGGGCCCACAATGAGCAGTTCTTC.

The V call is TRBV6-5, the J call TRBJ2-2, with TRBD1 as a possible D gene (5 bases). Germline V gene sequence: CDR1 MNHEY, CDR2 SVGAGI. This CDR3 has 15 amino acids. Trimming removed 6 bases from V and 4 bases from J, with 15 bases in between. The CDR3 protein is CASSPGFWSTGELFF. CDR3 nucleotide sequence: TGTGCCAGCAGCCCAGGGTTCTGGAGCACCGGGGAGCTGTTTTTT.

This rearrangement joins TRBV28 to TRBJ1-5; 9 nucleotides align to TRBD1. The ends lost 6 bases at V and 6 bases at J; junction bases unmatched: 9. CDR3 length equals 15 residues. Germline CDR1 is MDHEN and CDR2 is SYDVKM. Here the CDR3 reads CASSSRDRVGQPQHF. The CDR3 DNA follows: TGTGCCAGCAGCAGCCGGGACAGGGTTGGTCAGCCCCAGCATTTT.

The chain uses TRBV5-4 and TRBJ1-2, with TRBD1 as a possible D gene (6 bases). The CDR3 sequence is 14 residues long. V lost 4 bases and J lost 4, with 14 bases in between. Germline loops: CDR1 SGHNT, CDR2 YYREEE (reference sequence). The CDR3 sequence is CASSPQQGGYGYTF. CDR3 sequence (DNA): TGTGCCAGCAGCCCGCAGCAAGGGGGCTATGGCTACACCTTC.

J is TRBJ1-1 and V is TRBV19; D unclear. This CDR3 contains 14 residues. CDR1 is LNHDA, CDR2 SQIVND, per germline (reference sequence). The V end lost 4 bases, the J end lost 1 base, and 10 bases lay between the germline ends. CDR3 in amino acids: CASSNAQKNTEAFF. The CDR3 coding sequence is TGTGCCAGTAGTAACGCGCAAAAGAACACTGAAGCTTTCTTT.

The V and J genes are TRBV27 and TRBJ2-3; possibly TRBD1 or TRBD2 for D (6 bases each). The CDR3 length is 16 residues. V lost 5 bases to trimming and J lost 3 bases, with 18 bases between them. From germline, CDR1 is MNHEY and CDR2 SMNVEV (reference sequence). CDR3 residues: CASSRRGLTGTDTQYF. The CDR3 coding sequence is TGTGCCAGCAGTCGCAGGGGACTCACTGGGACAGATACGCAGTATTTT.

The rearrangement uses TRBV7-6 and TRBJ2-1; no reliable D call. Looked up from germline, CDR1 is SGHVS and CDR2 is FNYEAQ. The CDR3 runs to 15 residues. Trimming left V 6 bases short and J 0 bases short, with 12 bases between. CDR3 bases: TGTGCCAGCAGGGAGACCAGGAGCTCCTACAATGAGCAGTTCTTC. This translates into CASRETRSSYNEQFF. The whole variable domain, filled in from reference TRBV7-6 and TRBJ2-1, reads GAGVSQSPRYKVTKRGQDVALRCDPISGHVSLYWYRQALGQGPEFLTYFNYEAQQDKSGLPNDRFSAERPEGSISTLTIQRTEQRDSAMYRCASRETRSSYNEQFFGPGTRLTVL.

CDR3 nucleotide sequence: TGTGCCAGCAGCGCTGGGACAGGGACGTCCGAGCAGTACTTC. Protein sequence: CASSAGTGTSEQYF. The chain joins TRBV9 to TRBJ2-7, with TRBD1 identical over 9 bases. Per germline, CDR1 SGDLS and CDR2 YYNGEE. V lost 3 bases, J lost 6 bases, and 7 bases stayed unmatched. The length of the CDR3 is 14 residues.

The V and J genes are TRBV7-2 and TRBJ1-4, with no clear D. Per the germline V gene, CDR1 is SGHTA and CDR2 is FQGNSA. The V and J ends lost 5 bases and 8 bases respectively, with 18 bases between them. The CDR3 runs 15 residues. CDR3 region: CASSPLPQMFEKLFF. The DNA for the CDR3 is TGTGCCAGCAGCCCCCTCCCCCAGATGTTCGAAAAACTGTTTTTT.

The rearrangement joins TRBV15 to TRBJ1-5; no clear D gene. The CDR3 is made up of 13 amino acids. Per germline, CDR1 LNHNV and CDR2 YYDKDF (reference sequence). Trimming removed 1 base at V and 2 bases at J, with 3 bases between. The CDR3 nucleotides are TGTGCCACCAGCAGAGGTGGCAATCAGCCCCAGCATTTT. Amino acid sequence: CATSRGGNQPQHF.

The chain joins TRBV9 to TRBJ2-5; D may be TRBD2 (6 bases). Germline values: CDR1 SGDLS, CDR2 YYNGEE. The CDR3 has 14 residues. V was shortened by 4 bases and J by 5 bases, with 15 bases between the two germline ends. The CDR3 loop is CASSPTAGFETQYF. The CDR3 DNA reads TGTGCCAGCAGCCCGACGGCGGGGTTCGAGACCCAGTACTTC.

In this sample, this clone turned up once. The V gene is TRBV7-9, the J gene TRBJ1-4, with TRBD1 as a possible D gene (5 bases). The CDR3 contains 15 residues. Trimming removed 5 bases at V and 5 bases at J, with 15 bases between. CDR1 and CDR2 from the germline V gene are SEHNR and FQNEAQ (reference sequence). In DNA form, the CDR3 reads TGTGCCAGCAGCCCCAGACAGCGCTTGAATGAAAAACTGTTTTTT. Amino acid sequence: CASSPRQRLNEKLFF. The variable domain in full, completed from reference TRBV7-9 and TRBJ1-4, reads DTGVSQNPRHKITKRGQNVTFRCDPISEHNRLYWYRQTLGQGPEFLTYFQNEAQLEKSRLLSDRFSAERPKGSFSTLEIQRTEQGDSAMYLCASSPRQRLNEKLFFGSGTQLSVL.

The rearrangement uses TRBV4-1 and TRBJ1-1, with D perhaps TRBD1 (5 bases). The CDR3 covers 15 residues. Germline V lookup: CDR1 MGHRA, CDR2 YSYEKL. Between the trimmed V and J ends, which lost 0 bases and 8 bases, there was a span of 16 bases. The CDR3 region is CASSQEIEWGSEAFF. As DNA, the CDR3 is TGCGCCAGCAGCCAAGAGATCGAATGGGGCTCCGAAGCTTTCTTT.

The J gene is TRBJ1-3, the V gene TRBV5-1; D unresolved. The CDR3 covers 14 residues. The germline gives CDR1 SGHRS, CDR2 YFSETQ. V shed 0 bases and J shed 2 bases, with 6 bases lying between them. The CDR3 loop is CASSLVSAGNTIYF. DNA of the CDR3: TGCGCCAGCAGCTTGGTATCGGCTGGAAACACCATATATTTT.

This chain uses TRBV5-1 with TRBJ2-7; D ambiguous. The CDR3 is 13 amino acids. Germline assignment: CDR1 SGHRS and CDR2 YFSETQ. The V end was cut by 5 bases, the J end by 0 bases, with 9 bases between. In DNA, the CDR3 is TGCGCCAGCAGTCCCCAGATCTCCTACGAGCAGTACTTC. It specifies CASSPQISYEQYF.

The V call is TRBV27, the J call TRBJ2-2, with D tentatively TRBD2 (6 bases). The CDR3 extends over 16 amino acids. Trimming left V 5 bases short and J 8 bases short, with 21 bases between. The V gene's germline CDR1 is MNHEY and CDR2 SMNVEV (reference sequence). The CDR3 loop is CASSTSGSRRAGELFF. The CDR3 coding sequence is TGTGCCAGCAGTACGTCAGGCAGCAGGAGGGCTGGGGAGCTGTTTTTT.

The rearrangement uses TRBV6-1 and TRBJ2-5; 10 bases map to TRBD1. The J segment lost 5 bases and the V segment lost 2 bases, leaving 11 bases of the junction unmatched. This CDR3 region has 17 residues. Germline CDR1 MNHNS, CDR2 SASEGT. CDR3 coding DNA: TGTGCCAGCAGTGAATCCCGGGACAGGGGATGGGGGGAGACCCAGTACTTC. It is translated as CASSESRDRGWGETQYF.